This TCR beta chain was observed in a study of neurological immune-mediated disorders. Time point in this sample: technical triplicate 3. Approximately 920,000 sorted CD4+ or CD8+ T cells made each library. The CDR3 spans 18 residues. Germline CDR1 and CDR2: MNHEY and SVGAGI. V shed 4 bases and J shed 1 base, with 20 bases lying between them. TCRdb passed the 5' RACE reads through MiXCR, listing each CDR3 protein once. The data show 25,000 to 30,000 distinct CDR3 sequences, approximately 16% seen once. This clonotype was counted many times. This TCR was recovered from a female donor with HTLV-1-associated myelopathy (HAM/TSP). The chain links TRBV6-5 to TRBJ1-5; no reliable D call. Specimen: CD4+ T cells from blood. The chain's CDR3 is CASSLLPMPGLSNQPQHF. CDR3 bases: TGTGCCAGCAGTTTACTCCCGATGCCGGGTCTGAGCAATCAGCCCCAGCATTTT.